This TCR beta chain was profiled in a study of blood T cell repertoires in COVID-19. In the study overall: Samples came from the United States, Italy and Spain, spanning acute and convalescent COVID-19.

As originally analysed: From reference gene primer amplification, estimates of nucleated cell counts were derived. Sequencing used immunoSEQ multiplex PCR; TCRdb keeps in-frame clones, though not all of them. Clone size and V and J calls were adopted from that table, with D and trimming inferred from the DNA. The profile shows about 67,000 clones, 75% to 90% of them singletons. Germline CDR1 is KGHDR and CDR2 is SFDVKD. V lost 10 bases and J lost 0, with 9 bases in between. The CDR3 runs to 12 residues. Sequenced sample: peripheral blood. The V call is TRBV24-1, the J call TRBJ2-7; maybe TRBD1 (6 bases). This clonotype was sampled from a man aged 50 or older with active COVID-19. The CDR3 DNA follows: TGTGCCACTCGGACAGACTCCTACGAGCAGTACTTC. Translated: CATRTDSYEQYF.